This entry lists 2 T cell receptor beta chains sequenced from one sample in a study of siplizumab effects on memory and regulatory T cells. TCRdb's copy holds only in-frame clones and misses some; the assay was immunoSEQ multiplex PCR. Among tens of thousands of clones listed, around 90% were seen once. Sequenced input: naive CD4+ T cells sorted from blood. The receptor source for this set is a human donor in good health.

V gene TRBV5-4 combines with J gene TRBJ1-1; D not resolved. Trimming removed 3 bases at V and 4 bases at J, with 10 bases between. Per germline, CDR1 SGHNT and CDR2 YYREEE (reference sequence). The CDR3 is made up of 13 amino acids. CDR3 nucleotides: TGTGCCAGCAGCTCCAACACAGCCACTGAAGCTTTCTTT. Protein sequence: CASSSNTATEAFF.

This clone occurred once. The chain joins TRBV7-9 to TRBJ2-3; 9 bases line up with TRBD1. Germline CDR1 reads SEHNR; CDR2 reads FQNEAQ (reference sequence). V lost 5 bases and J lost 0; bases outside the gene matches: 6. The CDR3 sequence is 16 residues long. The CDR3 DNA reads TGTGCCAGCAGCATGGACAGGGGACCTAGCACAGATACGCAGTATTTT. It yields the protein CASSMDRGPSTDTQYF.